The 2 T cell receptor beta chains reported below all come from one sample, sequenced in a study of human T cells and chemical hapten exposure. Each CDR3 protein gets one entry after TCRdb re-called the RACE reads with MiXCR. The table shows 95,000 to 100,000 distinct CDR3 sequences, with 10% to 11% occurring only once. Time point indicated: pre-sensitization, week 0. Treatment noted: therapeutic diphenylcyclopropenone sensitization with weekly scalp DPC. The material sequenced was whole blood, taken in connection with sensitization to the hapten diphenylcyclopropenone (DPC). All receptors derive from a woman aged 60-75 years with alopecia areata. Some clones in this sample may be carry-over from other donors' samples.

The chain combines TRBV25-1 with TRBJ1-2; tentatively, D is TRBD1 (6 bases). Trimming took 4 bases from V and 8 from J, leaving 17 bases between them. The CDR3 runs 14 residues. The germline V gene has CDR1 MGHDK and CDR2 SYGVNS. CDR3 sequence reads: CASSVRVGDKGYTF. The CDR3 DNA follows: TGTGCCAGCAGTGTCAGAGTTGGGGACAAGGGCTACACCTTC.

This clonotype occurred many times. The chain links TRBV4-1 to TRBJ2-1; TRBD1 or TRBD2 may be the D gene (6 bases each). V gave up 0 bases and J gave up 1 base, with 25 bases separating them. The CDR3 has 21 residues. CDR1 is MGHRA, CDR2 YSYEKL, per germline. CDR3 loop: CASSQDVIALVGGGSYNEQFF. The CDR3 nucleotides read TGCGCCAGCAGCCAAGATGTGATCGCGCTAGTAGGGGGAGGTTCCTACAATGAGCAGTTCTTC.